The 8 T cell receptor beta chains presented below share a single source sample, sequenced in a study of regulatory T cells in long-lasting Graves disease. Arm-PCR with iRepertoire HTBI primers amplified the CDR3 regions for these TCR beta libraries. TCRdb used MiXCR to reprocess the multiplex PCR reads, holding one entry per CDR3 protein. The repertoire holds fewer than 450,000 distinct CDR3 sequences, less than 25% seen once, with less than 25% in the top ten. Time point in this sample: persistent/refractory GD, antithyroid drugs over 5 years with positive TRAb. PBMCs were the source of the RNA used for TCR sequencing. Specimen: peripheral blood mononuclear cells (PBMCs), collected when the disease was refractory, from a patient treated with antithyroid drugs. Receptors were obtained from a female donor with Graves disease.

This clonotype was observed a few times. The gene calls are TRBV11-2 and TRBJ2-2, with a weak D call TRBD2 (5 bases). Germline CDR1 and CDR2: SGHAT and FQNNGV. The CDR3 extends over 20 amino acids. V lost 0 bases, J lost 1 base, and 21 bases lay in between. In nucleotides, the CDR3 is TGTGCCAGCAGCTTAGAACTAGTCCGAACAACTGAGGGGAACACCGGGGAGCTGTTTTTT. It yields the protein CASSLELVRTTEGNTGELFF.

The chain employs TRBV2 and TRBJ2-3, with 8 positions matching TRBD2. CDR3 size: 15 residues. The germline V gene encodes CDR1 SNHLY and CDR2 FYNNEI. V dropped 3 bases and J dropped 5; count of bases not matched to a gene: 7. The CDR3 bases are TGTGCCAGCAGTGAGCAGGGACTAGACGTAGATACGCAGTATTTT. This gives the protein CASSEQGLDVDTQYF.

In its sample, this clonotype was seen many times. This CDR3 is CASSSGLNRGLDGYTF. Written as DNA, the CDR3 is TGTGCCAGCAGTTCAGGTTTGAACAGGGGGCTAGATGGCTACACCTTC. The J gene is TRBJ1-2, the V gene TRBV27, with TRBD1 matching over 9 bases. Germline V lookup: CDR1 MNHEY, CDR2 SMNVEV (reference sequence). CDR3 size: 16 residues. The trim removed 4 bases at V and 6 bases at J, leaving 12 bases unmatched.

This clonotype was counted only a few times. The junction departs from the called germline gene at one end, perhaps through a read error. The chain has TRBV19 and TRBJ2-7; TRBD2 aligns across 9 bases. The CDR3 runs 14 residues. Germline values: CDR1 LNHDA, CDR2 SQIVND (reference sequence). The CDR3 DNA reads as TGTGCCAGTTCCCTTAGCGGGAGCTCCTACGGGCAGTACTTC. This codes for CASSLSGSSYGQYF. The full variable domain, in which reference TRBV19 and TRBJ2-7 provide the parts outside the CDR3, is DGGITQSPKYLFRKEGQNVTLSCEQNLNHDAMYWYRQDPGQGLRLIYYSQIVNDFQKGDIAEGYSVSREKKESFPLTVTSAQKNPTAFYLCASSLSGSSYGQYFGPGTRLTVT.

This clonotype was found many times. This sequence joins TRBV11-2 and TRBJ2-7; TRBD1 agrees at 7 bases. The CDR3 length is 14 residues. Germline assignment: CDR1 SGHAT and CDR2 FQNNGV. V lost 7 bases, J lost 9 bases, and 15 bases stayed unmatched. The CDR3, as DNA: TGTGCCAGCAAAACGAGGGACAGTGGCCTCGGGCAGTACTTC. Translating it yields CASKTRDSGLGQYF.

Comment on this clonotype: A read error may explain this, as a much larger clone is one base away. J is TRBJ1-2 and V is TRBV12-3 or TRBV12-4, with 7 bases matching TRBD1. The V and J ends lost 8 bases and 5 bases, in that order; junction bases with no gene match: 11. This CDR3 has 14 residues. In nucleotides, the CDR3 is TGTGCCAGCGGACACACAGGGGAAAGGTATGGCTACACCTTC. It translates to CASGHTGERYGYTF.

The rearrangement links TRBV20-1 to TRBJ1-2, with D perhaps TRBD1 (5 bases). The germline V gene encodes CDR1 DFQATT and CDR2 SNEGSKA (reference sequence). This CDR3 is built from 15 residues. V was trimmed by 0 bases and J by 5 bases, leaving 16 bases between them. This CDR3 reads CSARDRGALFYGYTF. CDR3 nucleotides: TGCAGTGCTAGAGATCGCGGGGCTTTGTTTTATGGCTACACCTTC.

This clonotype was seen repeatedly, ten times or more. The chain uses TRBV7-2 and TRBJ1-3, with D maybe TRBD1 (5 bases). Germline loops: CDR1 SGHTA, CDR2 FQGNSA. With 0 bases removed from V and 3 bases from J, the gap between germline ends came to 9 bases. CDR3 length equals 15 residues. DNA of the CDR3: TGTGCCAGCAGCTTAGCAGGGGCAAGTGGAAACACCATATATTTT. It codes for CASSLAGASGNTIYF.